The 2 T cell receptor beta chains below all came from one sample that was sequenced in a study of cytomegalovirus exposure and HLA in healthy donors. PCR used 60 Vbeta primers and 13 Jbeta primers. Method: immunoSEQ multiplex PCR; TCRdb's copy keeps in-frame clones and lacks some. There are fewer than 300,000 clones in the sample; 70% to 90% occur only once, and 3.5% to 4% lies in the top ten. Specimen: PBMCs. The receptors come from a man in his forties in good health and CMV-seropositive.

The chain uses TRBV10-1 and TRBJ1-1; TRBD1 matches 8 bases. Trimming removed 6 bases from V and 5 bases from J; junction bases left unmatched: 5. Per the germline V gene, CDR1 is WNHNN and CDR2 is SYGVQD (reference sequence). This CDR3 is built from 13 residues. The chain's CDR3 is CASSPDRGTEAFF. The CDR3 DNA is TGCGCCAGCAGCCCCGACAGGGGAACTGAAGCTTTCTTT.

The gene calls are TRBV7-9 and TRBJ2-5, with 14 bases lining up with TRBD2. Germline CDR1 is SEHNR and CDR2 is FQNEAQ (reference sequence). Trimming removed 5 bases from V and 0 bases from J; junction bases left unmatched: 5. The CDR3 is made up of 17 amino acids. The CDR3 is CASSPGTSGGHQETQYF. In DNA form, the CDR3 reads TGTGCCAGCAGCCCTGGGACTAGCGGGGGTCACCAAGAGACCCAGTACTTC.